Listed below are T cell receptor beta chains from one sample, sequenced in a study of blood T cell repertoires in COVID-19. Using immunoSEQ multiplex PCR, the repertoire was profiled, and TCRdb retains in-frame clones only, with some absent. The data show about 170,000 clones, with roughly 90% seen just once and more than 1.5% held by the top ten. Input material: peripheral blood. These receptors came from a woman aged 50 to 60 with acute or convalescent COVID-19. CDR3s include the opening cysteine and the closing phenylalanine or tryptophan. The D gene is left open where the match is weak. The listing skips clone size in some rows; elsewhere it reads once, few, many or a size class.

cdr3_length	v_call	j_call	clone_size	d_call	cdr3_aa	cdr3_nt
15	TRBV5-1	TRBJ2-1	NA	TRBD2	CASSPTSGIGNEQFF	TGCGCCAGCAGCCCGACTAGCGGGATCGGAAATGAGCAGTTCTTC
13	TRBV6-5	TRBJ1-3	NA	TRBD1	CASRTGWGNTIYF	TGTGCCAGCAGGACAGGGTGGGGAAACACCATATATTTT
18	TRBV24-1	TRBJ2-2	NA	NA	CATSDPPKSASNTGELFF	TGTGCCACCAGTGACCCCCCGAAAAGCGCATCGAACACCGGGGAGCTGTTTTTT
19	TRBV11-2	TRBJ2-1	once	TRBD2	CASSPEPSGSFSSYNEQFF	TGTGCCAGCAGCCCAGAACCTAGCGGGAGCTTTAGCTCCTACAATGAGCAGTTCTTC
15	TRBV6-1	TRBJ2-1	NA	NA	CASSAGGGQYNEQFF	TGTGCCAGCAGTGCCGGAGGGGGCCAATACAATGAGCAGTTCTTC
21	TRBV3-1/TRBV3-2	TRBJ2-1	NA	NA	CASSQDKGKGYDRSSYNEQFF	TGTGCCAGCAGCCAAGATAAGGGGAAAGGGTACGATAGGAGCTCCTACAATGAGCAGTTCTTC
15	TRBV11-2	TRBJ1-1	NA	TRBD1	CASRPPGQGNTEAFF	TGTGCCAGCAGGCCCCCGGGACAGGGGAACACTGAAGCTTTCTTT
15	TRBV30	TRBJ2-7	once	NA	CAWNSTEGGDYEQYF	TGTGCCTGGAATTCTACAGAAGGGGGGGACTACGAGCAGTACTTC
12	TRBV3-1/TRBV3-2	TRBJ2-3	NA	NA	CASSQSRYTQYF	TGTGCCAGCAGCCAAAGTAGATATACGCAGTATTTT
15	TRBV24-1	TRBJ1-2	NA	TRBD1	CATSDTGQGVGGYTF	TGTGCCACCAGTGATACGGGACAGGGGGTCGGCGGCTACACCTTC
14	TRBV7-2	TRBJ2-5	NA	NA	CASSFSGIQETQYF	TGTGCCAGCAGCTTTAGCGGAATCCAAGAGACCCAGTACTTC
15	TRBV30	TRBJ2-3	NA	NA	CAWSVQGISTDTQYF	TGTGCCTGGAGTGTACAGGGAATTAGCACAGATACGCAGTATTTT
12	TRBV25-1	TRBJ1-2	NA	NA	CASSPGDNRYTF	TGTGCCAGCAGTCCCGGTGACAATCGCTACACCTTC
17	TRBV7-9	TRBJ2-7	NA	TRBD2	CASSSGTGTSGSYEQYF	TGTGCCAGCAGCTCGGGAACCGGGACTAGCGGCTCCTACGAGCAGTACTTC
18	TRBV7-9	TRBJ1-2	once	NA	CASSHPRDTENFNYGYTF	TGTGCCAGCAGTCACCCCCGGGACACCGAAAACTTTAACTATGGCTACACCTTC
13	TRBV9	TRBJ2-3	NA	NA	CASSFVGTDTQYF	TGTGCCAGCAGCTTTGTCGGCACAGATACGCAGTATTTT
16	TRBV5-1	TRBJ2-5	NA	NA	CASSLARRGRGETQYF	TGCGCCAGCAGCTTGGCCCGGCGGGGAAGGGGAGAGACCCAGTACTTC
14	TRBV6-1	TRBJ1-6	few	TRBD1	CASCGTGYNSPLHF	TGTGCCAGCTGCGGGACAGGATATAATTCACCCCTCCACTTT
15	TRBV29-1	TRBJ1-4	NA	NA	CSAGGQGRGGEKLFF	TGCAGCGCCGGTGGGCAGGGGAGGGGTGGTGAAAAACTGTTTTTT
17	TRBV6-2/TRBV6-3	TRBJ2-7	NA	TRBD2	CASSSPGGGGRSSEQYF	TGTGCCAGCAGTTCCCCCGGGGGGGGCGGGAGATCAAGCGAGCAGTACTTC
14	TRBV27	TRBJ2-7	NA	TRBD1	CASSPWDRSYEQYF	TGTGCCAGCAGTCCTTGGGACAGGTCCTACGAGCAGTACTTC
13	TRBV6-5	TRBJ1-2	once	NA	CASRPGLHYGYTF	TGTGCCAGCAGACCCGGACTCCACTATGGCTACACCTTC
14	TRBV24-1	TRBJ1-5	NA	TRBD1	CATSDSGQNQPQHF	TGTGCCACCAGTGATTCGGGACAGAATCAGCCCCAGCATTTT
13	TRBV9	TRBJ2-5	NA	TRBD2	CASSERGGETQYF	TGTGCCAGCAGCGAGCGGGGGGGAGAGACCCAGTACTTC
13	TRBV2	TRBJ2-2	NA	NA	CASSNRESGELFF	TGTGCCAGCAGCAACAGGGAATCCGGGGAGCTGTTTTTT
14	TRBV18	TRBJ1-2	NA	NA	CASSPPNWGDGYTF	TGTGCCAGCTCACCACCGAATTGGGGCGACGGCTACACCTTC
17	TRBV9	TRBJ1-6	NA	NA	CASSPGSQGPYNSPLHF	TGTGCCAGCAGCCCCGGGTCCCAGGGCCCCTATAATTCACCCCTCCACTTT
17	TRBV6-2/TRBV6-3	TRBJ2-1	few	NA	CASCRGRELTLHNEQFF	TGTGCCAGCTGCCGGGGGCGGGAGCTCACTCTCCACAATGAGCAGTTCTTC
15	TRBV19	TRBJ1-2	NA	TRBD1	CASSRKQGGNYGYTF	TGTGCCAGTAGTAGAAAACAGGGGGGGAACTATGGCTACACCTTC
13	TRBV12-3/TRBV12-4	TRBJ1-1	NA	TRBD1	CASADRANTEAFF	TGTGCCAGCGCCGACAGGGCGAACACTGAAGCTTTCTTT
17	TRBV5-4	TRBJ1-1	NA	TRBD1	CASSLPRGQGLNTEAFF	TGTGCCAGCAGCTTGCCGCGGGGACAGGGTTTGAACACTGAAGCTTTCTTT
15	TRBV6-1	TRBJ1-1	NA	NA	CASSEVGGVNTEAFF	TGTGCCAGCAGTGAAGTGGGGGGGGTGAACACTGAAGCTTTCTTT
17	TRBV3-1/TRBV3-2	TRBJ1-2	NA	NA	CASSPHSPGLANYGYTF	TGTGCCAGCAGCCCCCACTCCCCGGGATTGGCTAACTATGGCTACACCTTC
11	TRBV29-1	TRBJ1-2	NA	NA	CSARLDWGYTF	TGCAGCGCCCGGTTAGATTGGGGCTACACCTTC
17	TRBV11-2	TRBJ2-2	few	TRBD2	CASSSLLAGGPIGELFF	TGTGCCAGCAGCTCACTGCTAGCGGGAGGGCCCATCGGGGAGCTGTTTTTT
13	TRBV7-3	TRBJ1-1	NA	NA	CASSLGLGTEAFF	TGTGCCAGCAGCTTAGGGCTGGGTACTGAAGCTTTCTTT
15	TRBV18	TRBJ2-5	NA	TRBD1	CASSRGTGGSETQYF	TGTGCCAGCTCACGGGGGACAGGGGGCAGTGAGACCCAGTACTTC
17	TRBV24-1	TRBJ2-7	NA	TRBD2	CATSDSPFYSGNYEQYF	TGTGCCACCAGTGATTCCCCATTTTATAGCGGGAACTACGAGCAGTACTTC
15	TRBV7-2	TRBJ2-5	few	TRBD2	CASSPSGRNQETQYF	TGTGCCAGCAGCCCTAGCGGGAGGAACCAAGAGACCCAGTACTTC
13	TRBV6-6	TRBJ1-3	NA	NA	CASRGLGGNTIYF	TGTGCCAGCAGGGGACTCGGTGGAAACACCATATATTTT
13	TRBV4-1	TRBJ1-2	NA	NA	CASSQDSSLGYTF	TGCGCCAGCAGCCAAGATAGCAGCCTTGGCTACACCTTC
16	TRBV6-1	TRBJ2-2	NA	TRBD1	CASSDQGQGLTGELFF	TGTGCCAGCAGTGACCAGGGACAGGGGCTCACCGGGGAGCTGTTTTTT
12	TRBV30	TRBJ1-2	NA	NA	CAWSLSQDGYTF	TGTGCCTGGAGCCTGTCCCAGGATGGCTACACCTTC
14	TRBV10-1	TRBJ1-6	NA	NA	CASSESAENSPLHF	TGCGCCAGCAGTGAGTCTGCGGAAAATTCACCCCTCCACTTT
13	TRBV18	TRBJ1-1	NA	TRBD1	CASSPGQGGEAFF	TGTGCCAGCTCACCGGGACAGGGTGGTGAAGCTTTCTTT
11	TRBV5-8	TRBJ2-3	NA	NA	CASSFTSTQYF	TGTGCCAGCAGCTTCACATCTACGCAGTATTTT
13	TRBV27	TRBJ1-2	NA	TRBD1	CASSFTGGYGYTF	TGTGCCAGCAGTTTTACAGGGGGTTATGGCTACACCTTC
13	TRBV27	TRBJ1-2	NA	TRBD1	CASRDRGPYGYTF	TGTGCCAGCCGGGACAGGGGGCCATATGGCTACACCTTC
12	TRBV12-3/TRBV12-4	TRBJ1-5	NA	NA	CASSQGLQPQHF	TGTGCCAGCAGTCAGGGACTTCAGCCCCAGCATTTT